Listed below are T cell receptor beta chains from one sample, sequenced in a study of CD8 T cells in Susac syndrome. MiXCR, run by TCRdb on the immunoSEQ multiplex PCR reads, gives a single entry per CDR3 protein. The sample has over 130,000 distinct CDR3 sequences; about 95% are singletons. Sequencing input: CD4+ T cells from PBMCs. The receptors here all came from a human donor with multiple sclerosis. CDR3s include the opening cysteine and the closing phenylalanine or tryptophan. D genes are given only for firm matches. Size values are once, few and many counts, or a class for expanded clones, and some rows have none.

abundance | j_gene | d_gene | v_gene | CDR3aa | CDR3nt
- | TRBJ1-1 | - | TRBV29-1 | CSVAKTVGDTEAFF | TGCAGCGTAGCCAAAACAGTAGGTGACACTGAAGCTTTCTTT
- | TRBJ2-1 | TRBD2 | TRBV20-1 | CSALLHGGSSGRFSSYNEQFF | TGCAGTGCCCTCCTTCATGGGGGAAGTAGCGGGAGGTTCAGCTCCTACAATGAGCAGTTCTTC
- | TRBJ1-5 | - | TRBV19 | CASSIFGGLNQPQHF | TGTGCCAGTAGTATATTTGGCGGTCTCAATCAGCCCCAGCATTTT
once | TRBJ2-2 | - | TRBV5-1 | CASSLAAYTGELFF | TGCGCCAGCAGCTTGGCGGCATACACCGGGGAGCTGTTTTTT
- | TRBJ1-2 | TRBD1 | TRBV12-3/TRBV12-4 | CASSYRTGGNYGYTF | TGTGCCAGCAGCTACAGGACAGGAGGAAACTATGGCTACACCTTC
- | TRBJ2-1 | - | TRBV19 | CASSIGSLYNEQFF | TGTGCCAGTAGTATCGGGTCTTTGTACAATGAGCAGTTCTTC
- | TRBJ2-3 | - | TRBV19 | CASSIGRRGATDTQYF | TGTGCCAGTAGTATCGGACGGAGAGGGGCGACAGATACGCAGTATTTT
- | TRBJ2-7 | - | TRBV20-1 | CSAVGDKDYEQYF | TGCAGTGCCGTGGGGGACAAGGACTACGAGCAGTACTTC
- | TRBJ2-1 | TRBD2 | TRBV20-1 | CSARVEGLAVYNEQFF | TGCAGTGCTAGAGTTGAGGGACTAGCGGTCTACAATGAGCAGTTCTTC
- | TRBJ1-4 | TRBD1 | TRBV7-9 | CASSTRDRGTTNEKLFF | TGTGCCAGCAGCACCCGGGACAGGGGTACAACTAATGAAAAACTGTTTTTT
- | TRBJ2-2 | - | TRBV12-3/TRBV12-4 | CASTRRGAGTGELFF | TGTGCCAGCACCCGGAGGGGGGCCGGGACCGGGGAGCTGTTTTTT
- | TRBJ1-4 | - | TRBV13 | CASSFRVGATNEKLFF | TGTGCCAGCAGCTTCAGGGTTGGGGCAACTAATGAAAAACTGTTTTTT
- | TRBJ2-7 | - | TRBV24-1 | CATSDLKGEQYF | TGTGCCACCAGTGATTTAAAGGGCGAGCAGTACTTC
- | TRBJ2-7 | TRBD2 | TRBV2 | CASSEISGRGGYEQYF | TGTGCCAGCAGTGAGATTAGCGGGAGAGGTGGGTACGAGCAGTACTTC
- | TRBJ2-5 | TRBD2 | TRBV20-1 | CSASFLAGSQETQYF | TGCAGTGCTAGTTTTCTAGCGGGGTCACAAGAGACCCAGTACTTC
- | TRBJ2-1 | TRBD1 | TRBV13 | CASSPRGTGGRNYNEQFF | TGTGCCAGCAGCCCTCGGGGGACAGGGGGCCGGAACTACAATGAGCAGTTCTTC
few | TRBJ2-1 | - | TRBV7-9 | CASSPDRTGQFF | TGTGCCAGCAGCCCCGACAGGACCGGGCAGTTCTTC
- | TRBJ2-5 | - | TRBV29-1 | CSVGGSVRGQETQYF | TGCAGCGTTGGAGGGTCGGTCCGGGGGCAAGAGACCCAGTACTTC
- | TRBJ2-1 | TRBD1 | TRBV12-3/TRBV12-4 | CASTKDRAQFF | TGTGCCAGCACCAAGGACAGGGCGCAGTTCTTC
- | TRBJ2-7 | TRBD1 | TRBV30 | CACDRGVTYEQYF | TGTGCCTGCGACAGGGGGGTCACCTACGAGCAGTACTTC
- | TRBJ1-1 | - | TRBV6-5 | CASSYGTANTEAFF | TGTGCCAGCAGTTACGGGACCGCGAACACTGAAGCTTTCTTT
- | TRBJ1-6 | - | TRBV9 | CASSMGPGLKNSPLHF | TGTGCCAGCAGCATGGGCCCGGGGCTAAAGAATTCACCCCTCCACTTT
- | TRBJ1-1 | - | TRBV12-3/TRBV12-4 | CASSLRGSVAFF | TGTGCCAGCAGTTTGCGGGGGAGTGTAGCTTTCTTT
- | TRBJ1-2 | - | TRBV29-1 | CSVEAGRNYGYTF | TGCAGCGTTGAAGCGGGACGGAACTATGGCTACACCTTC
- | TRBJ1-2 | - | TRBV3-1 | CASSHLGLIYTF | TGTGCCAGCAGCCACCTCGGACTCATCTACACCTTC
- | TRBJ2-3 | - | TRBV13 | CASSLGRSSADTQYF | TGTGCCAGCAGCTTAGGCAGGTCTTCGGCAGATACGCAGTATTTT
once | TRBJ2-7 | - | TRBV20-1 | CSARDWAGSSYEQYF | TGCAGTGCTAGAGATTGGGCAGGTAGCTCCTACGAGCAGTACTTC
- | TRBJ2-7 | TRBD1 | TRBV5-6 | CASSLEQGISYEQYF | TGTGCCAGCAGCTTGGAACAGGGGATCTCCTACGAGCAGTACTTC
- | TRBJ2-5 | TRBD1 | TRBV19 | CASSEPGQGTETQYF | TGTGCCAGTAGTGAACCGGGACAGGGGACGGAGACCCAGTACTTC
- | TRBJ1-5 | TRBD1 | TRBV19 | CASSTGQGMGNQPQHF | TGTGCCAGTAGCACGGGACAGGGGATGGGCAATCAGCCCCAGCATTTT
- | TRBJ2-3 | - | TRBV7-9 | CASSSSDRADTQYF | TGTGCCAGCAGCTCCTCCGACCGGGCAGATACGCAGTATTTT
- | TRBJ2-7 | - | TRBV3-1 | CASSQYPDLSYEQYF | TGTGCCAGCAGCCAATATCCAGACCTCTCCTACGAGCAGTACTTC
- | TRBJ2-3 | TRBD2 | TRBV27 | CASSSGLSTDTQYF | TGTGCCAGCTCTAGCGGGCTTAGCACAGATACGCAGTATTTT
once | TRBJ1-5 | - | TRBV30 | CAWSVGQPQHF | TGTGCCTGGAGTGTAGGGCAGCCCCAGCATTTT
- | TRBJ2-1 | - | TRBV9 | CASSVDLPNEQFF | TGTGCCAGCAGCGTAGACCTTCCCAATGAGCAGTTCTTC
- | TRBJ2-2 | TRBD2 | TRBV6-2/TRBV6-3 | CASSSHRGLAGNTGELFF | TGTGCCAGCAGTTCCCATCGTGGACTAGCGGGGAACACCGGGGAGCTGTTTTTT
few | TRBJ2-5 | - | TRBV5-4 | CASSKPAGETQYF | TGTGCCAGCAGCAAACCCGCGGGAGAGACCCAGTACTTC
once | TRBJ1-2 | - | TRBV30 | CAWARLQGYGYTF | TGTGCCTGGGCCCGACTCCAGGGCTATGGCTACACCTTC
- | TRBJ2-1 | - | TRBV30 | CAWSGPGGRTNEQFF | TGTGCCTGGAGTGGACCCGGGGGTCGTACCAATGAGCAGTTCTTC
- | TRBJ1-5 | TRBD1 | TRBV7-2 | CASSPRQGRPQHF | TGTGCCAGCAGCCCTCGACAGGGGCGGCCCCAGCATTTT
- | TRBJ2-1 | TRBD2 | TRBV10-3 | CAITAGLAHNEQFF | TGTGCCATCACGGCCGGACTAGCCCACAATGAGCAGTTCTTC
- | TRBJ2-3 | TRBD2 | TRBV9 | CASSFGGYGTDTQYF | TGTGCCAGCAGCTTCGGGGGGTATGGGACAGATACGCAGTATTTT
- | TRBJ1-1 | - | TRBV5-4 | CASSLQGEAFF | TGTGCCAGCAGCCTCCAGGGGGAAGCTTTCTTT
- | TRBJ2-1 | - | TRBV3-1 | CASSLSPAPEQFF | TGTGCCAGCAGCCTCTCCCCAGCCCCCGAGCAGTTCTTC
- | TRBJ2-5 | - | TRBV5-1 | CASSLYGQETQYF | TGCGCCAGCAGCTTGTACGGACAAGAGACCCAGTACTTC
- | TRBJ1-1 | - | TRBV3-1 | CASSQKGSEAFF | TGTGCCAGCAGCCAAAAGGGCAGTGAAGCTTTCTTT
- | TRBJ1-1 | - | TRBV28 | CASSAQGAGNTEAFF | TGTGCCAGCAGTGCCCAGGGTGCGGGAAACACTGAAGCTTTCTTT
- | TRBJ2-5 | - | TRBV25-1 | CASQRQGEGETQYF | TGTGCCAGCCAACGGCAGGGGGAGGGAGAGACCCAGTACTTC